A selection of T cell receptor beta chains follows, all from one sample in a study of blood T cells in healthy people across ages. MiXCR, applied by TCRdb to the 5' RACE reads, yields one record per CDR3 protein. The table lists about 800,000 distinct CDR3 sequences, approximately 25% of them singletons, with roughly 3.8% in the top ten. The data were also submitted as part of a second study, on T cells of mothers and their children.

The specimen was blood. The receptors shown here come from a boy younger than 18 in good health. Both conserved end residues are trimmed from each CDR3. Fields, in order: D gene, J gene, V gene, CDR3 protein. A D gene is named only where the DNA matches it firmly.

NA	TRBJ2-5	TRBV7-6	ASSVDGQETQY
NA	TRBJ2-1	TRBV29-1	SVEWQGRGSYNEQF
NA	TRBJ2-1	TRBV7-9	ASSPAANEQF
TRBD1	TRBJ2-7	TRBV4-3	ASSPATGGVYEQY
NA	TRBJ2-2	TRBV7-2	ASTTQNTGELF
NA	TRBJ2-7	TRBV2	ASGTQGYEQY
NA	TRBJ2-3	TRBV4-3	ASSQDAAETSTDTQY
NA	NA	TRBV20-1	SAPVGALLGEQY
NA	TRBJ1-2	TRBV4-3	ASSQGGALKNYGYT
NA	TRBJ1-1	TRBV28	ASSRRPGQDTEAF
NA	TRBJ1-5	TRBV4-3	ASSQGTGLSNQPQH
NA	TRBJ1-2	TRBV27	ASRGAGGFYGYT
TRBD1	TRBJ2-7	TRBV12-3/TRBV12-4	ASTFGQGAFYEQY
NA	TRBJ2-4	TRBV7-2	ASSLPRGPGAGENIQY
TRBD2	TRBJ2-5	TRBV25-1	ASGDLSGGKETQY
TRBD2	TRBJ2-4	TRBV7-2	ASSWTSGTAKNIQY
NA	TRBJ2-1	TRBV6-2/TRBV6-3	ATNPAGYNEQF
NA	TRBJ2-7	TRBV7-2	ASSLTAEADEQY
NA	TRBJ2-7	TRBV7-9	ASSWGASAYEQY
NA	TRBJ1-1	TRBV28	ASSLTGRSMNTEAF
TRBD1	TRBJ2-7	TRBV2	ASSDTGGQRYEQY
TRBD1	TRBJ2-4	TRBV13	ASSLGTDKNIQY
NA	NA	TRBV5-1	ASSLNSKYEQY
NA	TRBJ1-3	TRBV12-3/TRBV12-4	ASSIRYGSSGNTIY
NA	NA	TRBV12-3/TRBV12-4	ASSPLGTGDNEQF
NA	TRBJ2-7	TRBV7-9	ASSPKEAGHEQY
NA	TRBJ2-5	TRBV14	ASSQVGPQETQY
TRBD2	TRBJ2-5	TRBV7-9	ASSLFIAGVETQY
TRBD1	TRBJ2-7	TRBV5-4	ASSWTGTETYEQY
NA	TRBJ2-2	TRBV29-1	SVALNTGELF
TRBD2	TRBJ2-1	TRBV12-3/TRBV12-4	ASSGTSGRAEQF
NA	TRBJ2-5	TRBV20-1	SAPQIQETQY
TRBD2	TRBJ2-1	TRBV6-2/TRBV6-3	ASSYTITGLAGRNEQF
NA	TRBJ1-4	TRBV20-1	SARVTGSNEKLF
TRBD2	TRBJ2-1	TRBV25-1	ASSGLAGVVSF
NA	TRBJ2-7	TRBV6-5	ASRRIGETYEQY
TRBD2	TRBJ2-1	TRBV29-1	SGRLAEISYNEQF
NA	TRBJ2-7	TRBV6-2/TRBV6-3	ASSQVPYEQY
NA	TRBJ1-4	TRBV6-1	ASTLHWADGANEKLF
TRBD2	TRBJ2-5	TRBV12-3/TRBV12-4	ASSIAGPRETQY
NA	NA	TRBV16	TSSQSRGYEQY
TRBD2	TRBJ2-3	TRBV28	ASLAGDLDTQY
TRBD1	TRBJ2-7	TRBV6-6	ASSYSTGGEYEQY
TRBD1	TRBJ2-5	TRBV18	ASSPIAGQGIETQY
NA	TRBJ1-2	TRBV27	ASSFGGDGNGYT